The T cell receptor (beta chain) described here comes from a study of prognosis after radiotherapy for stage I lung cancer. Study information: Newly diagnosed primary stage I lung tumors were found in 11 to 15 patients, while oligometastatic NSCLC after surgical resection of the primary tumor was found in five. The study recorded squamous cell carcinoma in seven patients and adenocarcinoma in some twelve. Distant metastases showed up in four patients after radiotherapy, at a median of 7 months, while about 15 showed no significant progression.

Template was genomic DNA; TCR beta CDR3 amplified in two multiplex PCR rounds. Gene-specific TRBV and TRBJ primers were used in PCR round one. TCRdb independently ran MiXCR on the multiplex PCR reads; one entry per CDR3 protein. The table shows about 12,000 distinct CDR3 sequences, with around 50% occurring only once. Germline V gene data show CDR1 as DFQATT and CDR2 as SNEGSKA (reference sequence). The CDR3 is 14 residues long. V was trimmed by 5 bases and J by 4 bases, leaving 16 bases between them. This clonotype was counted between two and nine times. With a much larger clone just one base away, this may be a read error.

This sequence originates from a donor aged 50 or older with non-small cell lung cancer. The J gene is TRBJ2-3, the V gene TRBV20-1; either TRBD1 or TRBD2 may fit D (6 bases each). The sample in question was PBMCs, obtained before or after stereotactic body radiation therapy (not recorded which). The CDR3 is CSAGCRRGADTQYF. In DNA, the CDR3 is TGCAGTGCTGGTTGTCGGAGGGGGGCAGATACGCAGTATTTT.